A selection of T cell receptor beta chains follows, all from one sample in a study of siplizumab effects on memory and regulatory T cells. Using immunoSEQ multiplex PCR, the repertoire was profiled, and TCRdb retains in-frame clones only, with some absent. The table includes 850 to 1,300 clones, about 70% detected once. The sequenced material came from TEMRA CD8+ T cells sorted from blood. The receptors were gathered from a human donor in good health. CDR3s include the opening cysteine and the closing phenylalanine or tryptophan. The D gene is left open where the match is weak. Clone size is shown for a subset of rows, as once, few, many or a class of expanded clone.

j_call: TRBJ1-1
d_call: TRBD1
v_call: TRBV10-1
clone_size: NA
cdr3_aa: CASSDTGTGPFF
cdr3_nt: TGCGCCAGCAGTGATACCGGGACAGGGCCCTTCTTT

j_call: TRBJ1-2
d_call: TRBD1
v_call: TRBV10-3
clone_size: NA
cdr3_aa: CAISRTGVLVYGYTF
cdr3_nt: TGTGCCATCAGCCGAACAGGGGTACTAGTCTATGGCTACACCTTC

j_call: TRBJ1-6
d_call: NA
v_call: TRBV9
clone_size: few
cdr3_aa: CASSVEWSYNSPLHF
cdr3_nt: TGTGCCAGCAGCGTAGAGTGGTCCTATAATTCACCCCTCCACTTT

j_call: TRBJ1-2
d_call: NA
v_call: TRBV5-4
clone_size: NA
cdr3_aa: CASSFEIPNYGYTF
cdr3_nt: TGTGCCAGCAGCTTCGAGATTCCTAACTATGGCTACACCTTC

j_call: TRBJ1-2
d_call: NA
v_call: TRBV10-3
clone_size: NA
cdr3_aa: CAISERYGYTF
cdr3_nt: TGTGCCATCAGTGAAAGGTATGGCTACACCTTC

j_call: TRBJ2-7
d_call: NA
v_call: TRBV4-1
clone_size: NA
cdr3_aa: CASSQRDLYEQYF
cdr3_nt: TGCGCCAGCAGCCAAAGGGACCTTTACGAGCAGTACTTC

j_call: TRBJ2-5
d_call: NA
v_call: TRBV7-3
clone_size: NA
cdr3_aa: CASSPYYGVKTQYF
cdr3_nt: TGTGCCAGCAGCCCCTATTACGGGGTGAAGACCCAGTACTTC

j_call: TRBJ2-3
d_call: NA
v_call: TRBV7-9
clone_size: NA
cdr3_aa: CAITTDTQYF
cdr3_nt: TGTGCCATTACCACAGATACGCAGTATTTT

j_call: TRBJ2-7
d_call: TRBD1
v_call: TRBV7-2
clone_size: NA
cdr3_aa: CASSQTGSYEQYF
cdr3_nt: TGCGCCAGCAGCCAGACAGGGTCCTACGAGCAGTACTTC

j_call: TRBJ1-2
d_call: NA
v_call: TRBV27
clone_size: NA
cdr3_aa: CASSLKGANYGYTF
cdr3_nt: TGTGCCAGCAGTCTGAAGGGTGCTAACTATGGCTACACCTTC

j_call: TRBJ1-2
d_call: NA
v_call: TRBV4-2
clone_size: NA
cdr3_aa: CASSQLRSNYGYTF
cdr3_nt: TGTGCCAGCAGCCAACTACGGTCTAACTATGGCTACACCTTC

j_call: TRBJ2-7
d_call: NA
v_call: TRBV4-1
clone_size: NA
cdr3_aa: CASSQEDRLYYEQYF
cdr3_nt: TGCGCCAGCAGCCAAGAAGACAGGTTATATTACGAGCAGTACTTC